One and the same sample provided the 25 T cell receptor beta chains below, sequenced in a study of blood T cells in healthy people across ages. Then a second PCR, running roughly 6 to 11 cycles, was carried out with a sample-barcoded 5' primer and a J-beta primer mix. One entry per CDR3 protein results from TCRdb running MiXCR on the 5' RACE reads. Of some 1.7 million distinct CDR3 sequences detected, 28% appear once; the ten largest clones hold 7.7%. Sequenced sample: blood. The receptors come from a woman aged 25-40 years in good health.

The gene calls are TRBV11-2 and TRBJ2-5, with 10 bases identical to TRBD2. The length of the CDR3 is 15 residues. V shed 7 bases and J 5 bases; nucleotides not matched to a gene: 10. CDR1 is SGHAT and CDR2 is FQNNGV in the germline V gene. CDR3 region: CASNFTSGIGETQYF. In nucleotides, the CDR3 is TGTGCCAGCAACTTCACTAGCGGGATTGGGGAGACCCAGTACTTC.

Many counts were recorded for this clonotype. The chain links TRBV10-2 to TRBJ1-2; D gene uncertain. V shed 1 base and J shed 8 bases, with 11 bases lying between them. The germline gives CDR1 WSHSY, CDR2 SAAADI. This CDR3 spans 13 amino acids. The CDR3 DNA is TGCGCCAGCAGTGAGTTGGCGGCGAGCGGCTACACCTTC. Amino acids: CASSELAASGYTF.

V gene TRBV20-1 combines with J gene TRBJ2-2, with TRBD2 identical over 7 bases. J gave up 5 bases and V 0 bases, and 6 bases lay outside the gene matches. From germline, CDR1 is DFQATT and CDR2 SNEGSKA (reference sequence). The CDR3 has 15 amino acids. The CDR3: CSARDRGLSTGELFF. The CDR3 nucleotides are TGCAGTGCTAGAGATCGGGGACTAAGTACCGGGGAGCTGTTTTTT.

In DNA form, the CDR3 reads TGTGCCAGCAGATTCGGCCCAGCGGGGGGGCAAGGCGAGCAGTTCTTC. It yields the protein CASRFGPAGGQGEQFF. The chain combines TRBV12-3 or TRBV12-4 with TRBJ2-1; 10 bases agree with TRBD2. The V segment lost 6 bases and the J segment 10 bases; nucleotides outside the gene matches: 15. CDR3 length equals 16 residues.

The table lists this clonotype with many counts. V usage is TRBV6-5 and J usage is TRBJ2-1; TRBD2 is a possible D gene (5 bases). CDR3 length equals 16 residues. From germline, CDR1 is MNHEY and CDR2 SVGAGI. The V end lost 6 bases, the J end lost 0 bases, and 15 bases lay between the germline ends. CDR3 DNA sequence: TGTGCCAGCAGCCTTACTCTAGCCGACTCCTACAATGAGCAGTTCTTC. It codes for CASSLTLADSYNEQFF.

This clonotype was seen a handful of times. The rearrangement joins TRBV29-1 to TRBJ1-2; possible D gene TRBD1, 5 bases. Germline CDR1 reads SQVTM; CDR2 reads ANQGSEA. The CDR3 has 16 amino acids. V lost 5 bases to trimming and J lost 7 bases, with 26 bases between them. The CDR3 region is CSVMGGGTQGLSGYTF. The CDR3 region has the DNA TGCAGCGTTATGGGGGGGGGGACCCAGGGACTAAGTGGCTACACCTTC.

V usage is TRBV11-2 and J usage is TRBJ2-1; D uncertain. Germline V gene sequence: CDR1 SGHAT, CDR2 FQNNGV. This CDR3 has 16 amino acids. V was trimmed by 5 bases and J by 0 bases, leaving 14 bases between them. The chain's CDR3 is CASSNSHQSSYNEQFF. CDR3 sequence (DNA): TGTGCCAGCAGCAACAGCCACCAAAGCTCCTACAATGAGCAGTTCTTC.

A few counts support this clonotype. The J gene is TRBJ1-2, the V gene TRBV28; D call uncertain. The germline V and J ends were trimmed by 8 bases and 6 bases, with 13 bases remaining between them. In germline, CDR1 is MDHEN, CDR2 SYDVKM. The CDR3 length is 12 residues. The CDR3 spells CASRLGRDGYTF. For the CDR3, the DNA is TGTGCCAGCCGGTTAGGTCGGGATGGCTACACCTTC.

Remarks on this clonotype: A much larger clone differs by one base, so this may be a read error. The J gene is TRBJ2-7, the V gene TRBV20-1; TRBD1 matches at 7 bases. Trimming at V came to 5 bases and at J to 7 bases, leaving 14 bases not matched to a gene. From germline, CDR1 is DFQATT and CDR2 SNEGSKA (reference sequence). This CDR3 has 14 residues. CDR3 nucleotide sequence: TGCAGTGCTCTGCCGGGACAGCTCAACAATGAGCAGTACTTC. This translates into CSALPGQLNNEQYF.

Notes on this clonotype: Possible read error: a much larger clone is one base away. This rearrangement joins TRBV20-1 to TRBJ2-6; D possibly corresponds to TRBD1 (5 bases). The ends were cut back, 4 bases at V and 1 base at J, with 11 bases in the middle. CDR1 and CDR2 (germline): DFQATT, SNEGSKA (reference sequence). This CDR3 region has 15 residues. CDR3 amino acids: CSAKEQESGANVLTF. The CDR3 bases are TGCAGTGCTAAAGAACAGGAGTCTGGGGCCAACGTCCTGACTTTC.

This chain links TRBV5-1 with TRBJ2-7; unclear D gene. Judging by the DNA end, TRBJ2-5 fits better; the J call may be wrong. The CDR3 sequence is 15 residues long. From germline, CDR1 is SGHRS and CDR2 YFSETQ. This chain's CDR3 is CASSPYTVASGTQYF. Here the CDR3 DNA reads TGCGCCAGCAGCCCATATACGGTGGCATCGGGGACCCAGTACTTC.

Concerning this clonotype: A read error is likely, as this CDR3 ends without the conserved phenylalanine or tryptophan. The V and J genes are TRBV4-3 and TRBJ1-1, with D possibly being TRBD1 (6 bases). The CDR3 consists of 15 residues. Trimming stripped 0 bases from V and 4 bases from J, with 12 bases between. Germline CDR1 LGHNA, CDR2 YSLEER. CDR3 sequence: CASSQDMGAGTEAFV. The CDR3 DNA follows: TGCGCCAGCAGCCAAGATATGGGGGCCGGCACTGAAGCTTTCGTT.

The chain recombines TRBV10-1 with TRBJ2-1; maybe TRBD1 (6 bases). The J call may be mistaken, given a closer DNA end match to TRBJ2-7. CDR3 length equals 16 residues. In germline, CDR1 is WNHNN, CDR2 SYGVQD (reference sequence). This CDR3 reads CASSESTLRRDNEQYF. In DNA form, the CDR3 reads TGCGCCAGCAGTGAGTCGACGCTCCGCAGGGACAATGAGCAGTACTTC.

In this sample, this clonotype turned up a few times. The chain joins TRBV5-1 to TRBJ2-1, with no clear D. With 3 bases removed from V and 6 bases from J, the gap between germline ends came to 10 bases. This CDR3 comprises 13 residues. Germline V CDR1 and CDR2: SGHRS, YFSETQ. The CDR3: CASSSTFGNEQFF. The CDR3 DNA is TGCGCCAGCAGCTCGACATTCGGCAATGAGCAGTTCTTC.

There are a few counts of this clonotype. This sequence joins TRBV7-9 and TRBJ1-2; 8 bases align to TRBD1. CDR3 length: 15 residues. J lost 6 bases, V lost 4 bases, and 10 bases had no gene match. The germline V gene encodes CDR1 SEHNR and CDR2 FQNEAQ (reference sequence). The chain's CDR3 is CASSSAIDRGDGYTF. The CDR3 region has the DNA TGTGCCAGCAGCTCAGCAATTGACAGGGGCGATGGCTACACCTTC.

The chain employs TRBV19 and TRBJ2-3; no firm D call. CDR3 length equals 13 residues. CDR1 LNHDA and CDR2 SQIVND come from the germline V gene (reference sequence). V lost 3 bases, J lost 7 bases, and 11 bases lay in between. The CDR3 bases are TGTGCCAGTAGTATGTCAGGATCCTATACGCAGTATTTT. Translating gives CASSMSGSYTQYF.

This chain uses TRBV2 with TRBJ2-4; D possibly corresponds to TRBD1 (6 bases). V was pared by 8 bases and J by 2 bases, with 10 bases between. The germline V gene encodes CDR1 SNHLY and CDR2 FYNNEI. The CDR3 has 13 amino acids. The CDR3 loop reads CASAWDTKNIQYF. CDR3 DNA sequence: TGTGCCAGCGCTTGGGACACCAAAAACATTCAGTACTTC.

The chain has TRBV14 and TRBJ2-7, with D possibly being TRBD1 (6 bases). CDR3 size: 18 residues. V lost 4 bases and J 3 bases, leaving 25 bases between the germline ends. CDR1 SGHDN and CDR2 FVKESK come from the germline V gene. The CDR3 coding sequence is TGTGCCAGCAGCCTGTCTGCCTCAGGGGTGAGGGGCTTCTACGAGCAGTACTTC. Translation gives CASSLSASGVRGFYEQYF.

This CDR3 is CASSRTSGRRTDTQYF. The CDR3 DNA sequence: TGTGCCAGCAGCCGGACTAGCGGGAGGCGCACAGATACGCAGTATTTT. This sequence joins TRBV28 and TRBJ2-3, with 14 nucleotides matching TRBD2. CDR3 length: 16 amino acids. Germline CDR1 is MDHEN and CDR2 is SYDVKM. V lost 6 bases and J lost 1; bases outside the gene matches: 3.

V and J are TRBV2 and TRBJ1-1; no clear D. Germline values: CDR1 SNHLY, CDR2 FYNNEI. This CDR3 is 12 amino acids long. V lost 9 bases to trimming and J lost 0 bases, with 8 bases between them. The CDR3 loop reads CARRTVNTEAFF. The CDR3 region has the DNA TGTGCCAGAAGGACTGTGAACACTGAAGCTTTCTTT.

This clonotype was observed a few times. CDR3 region: CASSPGDGSSEQYF. CDR3 nucleotide sequence: TGTGCCAGCAGTCCCGGGGACGGTAGCAGCGAGCAGTACTTC. V gene TRBV28 combines with J gene TRBJ2-7, with D possibly being TRBD1 or TRBD2 (5 bases each). The germline gives CDR1 MDHEN, CDR2 SYDVKM. The V gene lost 5 bases and the J gene lost 6 bases, with 17 bases spanning the gap. This CDR3 region has 14 residues.

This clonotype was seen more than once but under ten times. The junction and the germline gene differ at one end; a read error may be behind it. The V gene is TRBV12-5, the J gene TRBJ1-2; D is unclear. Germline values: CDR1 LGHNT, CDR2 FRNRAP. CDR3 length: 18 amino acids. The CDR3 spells CASGLVGTAEVTLYDYTF. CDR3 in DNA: TGTGCTAGTGGTTTGGTAGGAACAGCCGAAGTTACCCTCTATGACTACACCTTC.

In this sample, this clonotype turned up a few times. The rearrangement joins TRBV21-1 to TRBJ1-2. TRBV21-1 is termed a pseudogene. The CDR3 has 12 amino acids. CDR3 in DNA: TGTGCCAGGGTCCTCAGGAACTATGGCTACACCTTC. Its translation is CARVLRNYGYTF.

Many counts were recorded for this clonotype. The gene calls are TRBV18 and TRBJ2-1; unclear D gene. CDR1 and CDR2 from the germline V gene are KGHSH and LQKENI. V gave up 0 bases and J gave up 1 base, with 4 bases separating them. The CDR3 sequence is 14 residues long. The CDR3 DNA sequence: TGTGCCAGCTCACCACCGGAGTCCTACAATGAGCAGTTCTTC. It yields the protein CASSPPESYNEQFF.

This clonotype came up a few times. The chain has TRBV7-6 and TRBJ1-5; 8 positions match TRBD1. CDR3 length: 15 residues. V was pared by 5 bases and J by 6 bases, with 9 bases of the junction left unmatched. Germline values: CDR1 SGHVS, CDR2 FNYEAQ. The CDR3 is CASSTGTGGGQPQHF. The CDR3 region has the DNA TGTGCCAGCAGCACGGGCACAGGGGGAGGTCAGCCCCAGCATTTT.